This passage covers 10 T cell receptor beta chains from one sample sequenced in a study of response to subunit inactivated influenza vaccine. A single record per CDR3 protein comes from TCRdb applying MiXCR to the RT-PCR reads. This table holds under 800,000 distinct CDR3 sequences, about 14% found once. The sample consisted of PBMCs from blood, taken approximately 15 days before vaccination. Receptors originate from a man between 50 and 59 years old who received an inactivated influenza vaccine.

This clonotype was picked up many times. The V call is TRBV7-2, the J call TRBJ2-1, with a weak D call TRBD1 (6 bases). The CDR3 has 14 residues. V lost 8 bases, J lost 7 bases, and 18 bases lay in between. Germline CDR1 is SGHTA and CDR2 is FQGNSA. Here the CDR3 DNA reads TGTGCCAGCCGGAAACAGGGAAGTTTAAATGAGCAGTTCTTC. Protein: CASRKQGSLNEQFF.

The chain is built from TRBV7-2 and TRBJ2-1; a weak D match, TRBD1 (5 bases). The CDR3 covers 13 residues. The V gene's germline CDR1 is SGHTA and CDR2 FQGNSA. Between the trimmed V and J ends, which lost 5 bases and 4 bases, there was a span of 9 bases. In DNA, the CDR3 is TGTGCCAGCAGCCTACAGGATTACAATGAGCAGTTCTTC. Translation gives CASSLQDYNEQFF.

The chain is built from TRBV28 and TRBJ2-7; D may be TRBD2 (6 bases). The germline V gene has CDR1 MDHEN and CDR2 SYDVKM. This CDR3 contains 12 residues. Between the trimmed V and J ends, which lost 6 bases and 6 bases, there was a span of 12 bases. CDR3 loop: CASRLTRGEQYF. The DNA of the CDR3 is TGTGCCAGCAGACTGACTAGGGGCGAGCAGTACTTC.

The V gene is TRBV30, the J gene TRBJ1-1; possible D gene TRBD1, 6 bases. V was shortened by 3 bases and J by 1 base, with 9 bases between the two germline ends. The CDR3 loop spans 13 amino acids. The germline CDR1 and CDR2 sequences are GTSNPN and SVGIG (reference sequence). The CDR3 protein is CAWSRGANTEAFF. In DNA form, the CDR3 reads TGTGCCTGGAGCAGGGGCGCGAACACTGAAGCTTTCTTT.

This clonotype was found a few times. The J gene is TRBJ1-5, the V gene TRBV4-2; 8 bases agree with TRBD1. V lost 0 bases to trimming and J lost 0 bases; unmatched junction nucleotides: 1. Germline CDR1 LGHNA, CDR2 YNFKEQ. The CDR3 contains 16 residues. The CDR3 here is CASSQEGTGSNQPQHF. CDR3 nucleotide sequence: TGTGCCAGCAGCCAAGAAGGGACAGGTAGCAATCAGCCCCAGCATTTT.

CDR3 protein: CSAEQRFSSYEQYF. CDR3 coding DNA: TGCAGTGCTGAACAGCGTTTTTCATCCTACGAGCAGTACTTC. The gene calls are TRBV20-1 and TRBJ2-7; the D is unclear. The CDR3 has 14 amino acids. Germline CDR1 DFQATT, CDR2 SNEGSKA (reference sequence). The V and J ends lost 5 bases and 1 base respectively, with 15 bases between them.

The chain recombines TRBV5-1 with TRBJ2-2; tentatively, D is TRBD1 (6 bases). Trimming shortened V by 4 bases and J by 4 bases, and 20 bases separated the two germline ends. Looked up from germline, CDR1 is SGHRS and CDR2 is YFSETQ. The CDR3 consists of 17 residues. CDR3 sequence reads: CASSLTWDQGSTGELFF. Written as DNA, the CDR3 is TGCGCCAGCAGCCTAACCTGGGACCAGGGGAGCACCGGGGAGCTGTTTTTT.

J is TRBJ1-2 and V is TRBV28, with 7 bases aligning to TRBD1. Germline V gene lookup returns CDR1 MDHEN and CDR2 SYDVKM. The CDR3 runs to 16 residues. V trimming: 2 bases; J trimming: 0 bases; junction bases outside the gene matches: 6. CDR3: CASSLRGHLANYGYTF. CDR3 nucleotide sequence: TGTGCCAGCAGTTTAAGGGGGCATCTTGCTAACTATGGCTACACCTTC.

This clonotype was counted between two and nine times. This chain connects TRBV2 to TRBJ2-3; no firm D call. Germline V gene sequence: CDR1 SNHLY, CDR2 FYNNEI. This CDR3 region has 14 residues. Trimming removed 3 bases at V and 1 base at J, with 8 bases between. CDR3 sequence: CASSEGLRTDTQYF. For the CDR3, the DNA is TGTGCCAGCAGTGAGGGGTTACGCACAGATACGCAGTATTTT. The variable domain in full, with the rest retrieved from reference TRBV2 and TRBJ2-3, is EPEVTQTPSHQVTQMGQEVILRCVPISNHLYFYWYRQILGQKVEFLVSFYNNEISEKSEIFDDQFSVERPDGSNFTLKIRSTKLEDSAMYFCASSEGLRTDTQYFGPGTRLTVL.

J is TRBJ2-7 and V is TRBV7-8; no clear D gene. Germline values: CDR1 SGHVS, CDR2 FQNEAQ. Deletions cut 3 bases from V and 6 bases from J, with 18 bases between. This CDR3 has 15 amino acids. CDR3 DNA sequence: TGTGCCAGCAGCTTTAGTCCGGGTCCGGCAAGCGAGCAGTACTTC. Translating it yields CASSFSPGPASEQYF.